Listed here are 14 T cell receptor beta chains from one sample, sequenced in a study of blood T cell repertoires in COVID-19. This table comes from immunoSEQ multiplex PCR, and its TCRdb copy is limited to in-frame clones, with some not included. The data show fewer than 110,000 clones, about 90% seen once. Sequenced input: peripheral blood. Receptors were obtained from a man between 50 and 59 years old with acute or convalescent COVID-19.

The chain employs TRBV20-1 and TRBJ1-6; 7 nucleotides match TRBD1. The V gene's germline CDR1 is DFQATT and CDR2 SNEGSKA (reference sequence). The CDR3 length is 14 residues. V gave up 3 bases and J gave up 8 bases; unmatched junction bases: 7. This chain's CDR3 is CSASAQGVHSPLHF. As DNA, the CDR3 is TGCAGTGCTAGTGCCCAGGGGGTCCATTCACCCCTCCACTTT.

The chain uses TRBV5-1 and TRBJ2-1, with 8 bases identical to TRBD2. CDR1 and CDR2 from the germline V gene are SGHRS and YFSETQ. The V and J ends lost 0 bases and 2 bases, in that order; junction bases with no gene match: 1. This CDR3 spans 15 amino acids. The CDR3 coding sequence is TGCGCCAGCAGCTTGGGCGGGGGGCCCTACAATGAGCAGTTCTTC. It translates to CASSLGGGPYNEQFF. Combining the CDR3 with reference TRBV5-1 and TRBJ2-1 gives the whole variable domain KAGVTQTPRYLIKTRGQQVTLSCSPISGHRSVSWYQQTPGQGLQFLFEYFSETQRNKGNFPGRFSGRQFSNSRSEMNVSTLELGDSALYLCASSLGGGPYNEQFFGPGTRLTVL.

The V call is TRBV9, the J call TRBJ2-1; 7 bases fit TRBD2. The junction had 5 bases not matched to a gene; V was cut back by 1 base and J by 7 bases. This CDR3 comprises 14 residues. Germline CDR1 SGDLS, CDR2 YYNGEE. The CDR3 region is CASSVRWGGNEQFF. DNA for the CDR3: TGTGCCAGCAGCGTAAGGTGGGGGGGTAATGAGCAGTTCTTC. Full variable domain (remainder filled in from reference TRBV9 and TRBJ2-1): DSGVTQTPKHLITATGQRVTLRCSPRSGDLSVYWYQQSLDQGLQFLIQYYNGEERAKGNILERFSAQQFPDLHSELNLSSLELGDSALYFCASSVRWGGNEQFFGPGTRLTVL.

This chain connects TRBV7-9 to TRBJ1-4, with unresolved D. The V and J ends lost 2 bases and 0 bases respectively, with 10 bases between them. Germline loops: CDR1 SEHNR, CDR2 FQNEAQ (reference sequence). This CDR3 spans 16 amino acids. Written as DNA, the CDR3 is TGTGCCAGCAGCTTATTGCCGGGGTCAACTAATGAAAAACTGTTTTTT. Translation gives CASSLLPGSTNEKLFF.

The chain couples TRBV7-9 to TRBJ1-6; perhaps TRBD1 as D (5 bases). The V gene lost 1 base and the J gene lost 9 bases, with 7 bases spanning the gap. CDR3 length: 13 amino acids. Germline lookup yields CDR1 SEHNR and CDR2 FQNEAQ (reference sequence). CDR3 sequence reads: CASSLVGVSPLHF. CDR3 coding DNA: TGTGCCAGCAGCTTAGTAGGGGTTTCACCCCTCCACTTT.

V usage is TRBV14 and J usage is TRBJ1-2; D is perhaps TRBD1 (6 bases). CDR1 is SGHDN and CDR2 is FVKESK in the germline V gene. With 3 bases removed from V and 3 bases from J, the gap between germline ends came to 14 bases. This CDR3 has 15 residues. The CDR3 protein is CASSQRDGGYYGYTF. The DNA for the CDR3 is TGTGCCAGCAGCCAGAGGGATGGGGGCTACTATGGCTACACCTTC. The complete variable domain, with remaining parts taken from reference TRBV14 and TRBJ1-2, reads EAGVTQFPSHSVIEKGQTVTLRCDPISGHDNLYWYRRVMGKEIKFLLHFVKESKQDESGMPNNRFLAERTGGTYSTLKVQPAELEDSGVYFCASSQRDGGYYGYTFGSGTRLTVV.

The chain is built from TRBV4-2 and TRBJ1-2; a weak D match, TRBD1 (5 bases). CDR1 LGHNA and CDR2 YNFKEQ come from the germline V gene. V lost 0 bases, J lost 0 bases, and 17 bases lay in between. This CDR3 is built from 18 residues. CDR3 DNA sequence: TGTGCCAGCAGCCAAGATACGGGCTTGCCAGGGTCTAACTATGGCTACACCTTC. Amino acid sequence: CASSQDTGLPGSNYGYTF.

This chain uses TRBV5-8 with TRBJ1-4, with 10 bases matching TRBD1. CDR3 length: 17 amino acids. J lost 3 bases, V lost 4 bases, and 9 bases had no gene match. CDR1 SGHTS and CDR2 YDEGEE come from the germline V gene. The CDR3 sequence: CASSRGTGAGANEKLFF. The CDR3 DNA reads TGTGCCAGCAGCCGCGGGACAGGGGCCGGAGCTAATGAAAAACTGTTTTTT. Together with reference TRBV5-8 and TRBJ1-4, the CDR3 gives the full variable domain: EAGVTQSPTHLIKTRGQQATLRCSPISGHTSVYWYQQALGLGLQFLLWYDEGEERNRGNFPPRFSGRQFPNYSSELNVNALELEDSALYLCASSRGTGAGANEKLFFGSGTQLSVL.

The rearrangement links TRBV10-1 to TRBJ1-5; no clear D. V lost 5 bases to trimming and J lost 0 bases, with 17 bases between them. CDR3 size: 17 residues. The germline V gene has CDR1 WNHNN and CDR2 SYGVQD (reference sequence). This chain's CDR3 is CASSKPDWRNSNQPQHF. CDR3 in DNA: TGCGCCAGCAGTAAGCCGGACTGGCGGAATAGCAATCAGCCCCAGCATTTT.

This chain uses TRBV4-3 with TRBJ2-2; perhaps TRBD1 as D (6 bases). Looked up from germline, CDR1 is LGHNA and CDR2 is YSLEER. CDR3 length equals 16 residues. Trimming left V 1 base short and J 3 bases short, with 12 bases between. As DNA, the CDR3 is TGCGCCAGCAGCCAAGGAACAGGGATAGACACCGGGGAGCTGTTTTTT. Translation gives CASSQGTGIDTGELFF.

The J gene is TRBJ2-6, the V gene TRBV14; a possible D gene is TRBD1 (6 bases). Trimming stripped 3 bases from V and 3 bases from J, with 9 bases between. The CDR3 consists of 15 residues. CDR1 is SGHDN, CDR2 FVKESK, per germline. CDR3 nucleotide sequence: TGTGCCAGCAGCCACAGGGGTTTTGGGGCCAACGTCCTGACTTTC. It is translated as CASSHRGFGANVLTF.

The gene calls are TRBV7-2 and TRBJ2-1, with a weak D call TRBD1 (6 bases). This CDR3 contains 16 residues. From germline, CDR1 is SGHTA and CDR2 FQGNSA. V was trimmed by 5 bases and J by 2 bases, leaving 16 bases between them. This CDR3 is CASSLATGTAYNEQFF. In DNA, the CDR3 is TGTGCCAGCAGCCTCGCTACAGGGACGGCCTACAATGAGCAGTTCTTC.

This clone was seen a single time. The rearrangement joins TRBV6-5 to TRBJ1-6, with a possible D match to TRBD1 (5 bases). V lost 4 bases, J lost 10 bases, and 20 bases lay in between. The CDR3 totals 16 residues. CDR1 is MNHEY, CDR2 SVGAGI, per germline. The CDR3 loop is CASSLYDLQGGSPLHF. The CDR3 nucleotides are TGTGCCAGCAGTTTATATGACCTTCAGGGTGGGTCACCCCTCCACTTT.

The J gene is TRBJ2-5, the V gene TRBV6-5; unclear D gene. V was clipped by 0 bases and J by 4 bases, with 9 bases between them. This CDR3 comprises 14 residues. Per the germline V gene, CDR1 is MNHEY and CDR2 is SVGAGI. CDR3 nucleotide sequence: TGTGCCAGCAGTTACTCGGCACCCCCAGAGACCCAGTACTTC. Translation: CASSYSAPPETQYF.